This entry is about one T cell receptor (beta chain). Its antigen is still unknown. These data belong to a study of OX40 agonist ivuxolimab in advanced cancers. Study overall: Ivuxolimab, which is an agonistic anti-OX40 (CD134) antibody, was administered to the patients. Aged roughly 23 to 85 with a mean of about 63 years, they were around 85% male. Dose-escalation patients were diagnosed with hepatocellular carcinoma, melanoma, renal cell cancer or head and neck cancer. General observations from the study: Within 6 weeks, CD4+ and CD8+ blood T cells expanded clonally at 0.1 to 3.0 mg/kg.

Clones were read by immunoSEQ multiplex PCR, and TCRdb kept only the in-frame ones, dropping some. The table shows roughly 86,000 clones, with just over 85% occurring only once. Losses at the gene ends were 6 bases for V and 5 bases for J; bases not matched to a gene: 7. The CDR3 length is 15 residues. Germline V gene data show CDR1 as SGHAT and CDR2 as FQNNGV. V and J are TRBV11-2 and TRBJ1-1, with 12 bases identical to TRBD1. This sequence originates from an adult with an advanced solid tumor such as melanoma, head and neck, liver or kidney cancer. The sample here was CD4+ or CD8+ T cells sorted from blood, taken in a trial of the OX40 agonist ivuxolimab. The CDR3, as DNA: TGTGCCAGCAGGCGGGACAGGGGGCCAGGTACTGAAGCTTTCTTT. Residues: CASRRDRGPGTEAFF.